Listed below are T cell receptor beta chains from one sample, sequenced in a study of CD8 T cells in Susac syndrome. A single record per CDR3 protein comes from TCRdb applying MiXCR to the immunoSEQ multiplex PCR reads. The sample lists around 150,000 distinct CDR3 sequences, over 90% occurring once. Sample: CD8+ T cells from PBMCs. The origin of the receptors is a human donor with Susac syndrome. CDR3s include the opening cysteine and the closing phenylalanine or tryptophan. The D gene is left open where the match is weak. Size values are once, few and many counts, or a class for expanded clones, and some rows have none.

cdr3_length d_call clone_size j_call v_call cdr3_nt cdr3_aa
14 . . TRBJ2-3 TRBV29-1 TGCAGCGTTTGGGGCCGGTTAGACACAGATACGCAGTATTTT CSVWGRLDTDTQYF
16 TRBD1 . TRBJ1-2 TRBV28 TGTGCCAGCAGTTTGAGTGGGACAGGGGGCCAGCGGGGCTACACCTTC CASSLSGTGGQRGYTF
16 . . TRBJ1-1 TRBV4-1 TGCGCCAGCAGCCAAGATGAAGGTCTAATGAACACTGAAGCTTTCTTT CASSQDEGLMNTEAFF
12 . . TRBJ2-1 TRBV7-9 TGTGCCAGCAGCACACTAGGGTTTGAGCAGTTCTTC CASSTLGFEQFF
11 . . TRBJ2-7 TRBV7-9 TGTGCCAGCAGCCAGAACCTGGAGCAGTACTTC CASSQNLEQYF
14 TRBD2 . TRBJ2-7 TRBV5-1 TGCGCCAGCAGCTTGGATACTAGCGGCTACGAGCAGTACTTC CASSLDTSGYEQYF
14 . . TRBJ2-5 TRBV29-1 TGCAGCGTTGTGACAGGACGAAACCAAGAGACCCAGTACTTC CSVVTGRNQETQYF
14 . . TRBJ2-1 TRBV29-1 TGCAGCGTTGGGCCGGGAGCAAAGGGGATTGAGCAGTTCTTC CSVGPGAKGIEQFF
14 TRBD1 once TRBJ2-7 TRBV9 TGTGCCAGCAGCGAACAGGGGAATACCTACGAGCAGTACTTC CASSEQGNTYEQYF
17 TRBD2 . TRBJ2-1 TRBV20-1 TGCAGTGCTAGAGGGACTAGCGGGAGGACCGTATACAATGAGCAGTTCTTC CSARGTSGRTVYNEQFF
14 . . TRBJ1-2 TRBV4-1 TGCGCCAGCAGCCATGGACAGCACAACTATGGCTACACCTTC CASSHGQHNYGYTF
17 TRBD2 . TRBJ2-5 TRBV7-8 TGTGCCAGCAGCTTAACTACGACTAGCTGGAACCAAGAGACCCAGTACTTC CASSLTTTSWNQETQYF
11 . once TRBJ1-2 TRBV30 TGTGCCTGGACTGAGGGCTATGGCTACACCTTC CAWTEGYGYTF
13 . . TRBJ1-1 TRBV12-5 TGTGCTAGTGGTTGGAAGGGGGACACTGAAGCTTTCTTT CASGWKGDTEAFF
15 . . TRBJ1-1 TRBV5-4 TGTGCCAGCATACCGGGACGGGGCCTGAACACTGAAGCTTTCTTT CASIPGRGLNTEAFF
11 TRBD2 . TRBJ2-1 TRBV5-6 TGTGCCAGCAGCGTTAGCGGGAGCTATTGTTTC CASSVSGSYCF
14 . . TRBJ2-2 TRBV27 TGTGCCAGCAGCGCCCGGAGGAACACCGGGGAGCTGTTTTTT CASSARRNTGELFF
15 . . TRBJ2-5 TRBV19 TGTGCCAGTAGTATGCCTCAGGGCTTGTCGGGGACCCAGTACTTC CASSMPQGLSGTQYF
13 . . TRBJ1-3 TRBV7-8 TGTGCCAGCAGCTTAGCCGGATTAAACACCATATATTTT CASSLAGLNTIYF
13 . . TRBJ2-5 TRBV10-3 TGTGCCATCTCACGGAGTGGTCAAGAGACCCAGTACTTC CAISRSGQETQYF
15 . . TRBJ2-7 TRBV7-8 TGTGCCAGCAGCCCTTGGACACAGGCCACATACGAGCAGTACTTC CASSPWTQATYEQYF
16 . . TRBJ2-5 TRBV5-6 TGTGCCAGCAGCTTGCAGGGGTTGGGGGGACAGGAGACCCAGTACTTC CASSLQGLGGQETQYF
14 . . TRBJ2-7 TRBV30 TGTGCCTGGAGTGGCCACTGGGAGTCCTACGAGCAGTACTTC CAWSGHWESYEQYF
14 TRBD2 . TRBJ2-7 TRBV14 TGTGCCAGCAGCCAAGGGACTAGGGCCTACGAGCAGTACTTC CASSQGTRAYEQYF
14 TRBD1 . TRBJ1-1 TRBV29-1 TGCAGCGTCACGGACAGGGTGATGAACACTGAAGCTTTCTTT CSVTDRVMNTEAFF
16 TRBD2 once TRBJ2-2 TRBV13 TGTGCCAGCAGCACCGAGAGCGGGAAGAACACCGGGGAGCTGTTTTTT CASSTESGKNTGELFF
11 . . TRBJ2-1 TRBV27 TGTGCCAGCAGTTTATTGTCAGAGCAGTTCTTC CASSLLSEQFF
15 TRBD2 . TRBJ2-1 TRBV27 TGTGCCAGCAGTTTCGGACTAGCGGGGCTCAATGAGCAGTTCTTC CASSFGLAGLNEQFF
21 TRBD1 . TRBJ1-4 TRBV20-1 TGCAGTGCTAGAGATCACTGGACCTACGGACAGGGGGCCCCAACTAATGAAAAACTGTTTTTT CSARDHWTYGQGAPTNEKLFF
15 TRBD2 . TRBJ2-1 TRBV27 TGTGCCAGCAGTTTGGGGACTAGCGGGGCGGTGGGGCAGTTCTTC CASSLGTSGAVGQFF
17 . once TRBJ2-5 TRBV3-1 TGTGCCAGCAGCCAAGATAATCTGGGCGCAGACCAAGAGACCCAGTACTTC CASSQDNLGADQETQYF
14 . . TRBJ1-1 TRBV15 TGTGCCACCAGCAGAGATGGGGCGGGCACTGAAGCTTTCTTT CATSRDGAGTEAFF
14 . . TRBJ2-5 TRBV20-1 TGCAGTGGCAGGGCATTAGACCTTGGGCTTGCCCAGTACTTC CSGRALDLGLAQYF
16 TRBD1 . TRBJ2-5 TRBV9 TGTGCCAGCAGCCGAGGGACAGGGGGCGTCCAAGAGACCCAGTACTTC CASSRGTGGVQETQYF
14 TRBD1 . TRBJ1-2 TRBV7-9 TGTGCCAGCAACCAACCACAGGGGCACTATGGCTACACCTTC CASNQPQGHYGYTF
14 . . TRBJ1-1 TRBV5-6 TGTGCCAGCAGCTTTGAGGGCGCCAGCGCTGAAGCTTTCTTT CASSFEGASAEAFF
14 TRBD1 . TRBJ2-3 TRBV2 TGTGCCAGCAGTGGACAGGGGAGCACAGATACGCAGTATTTT CASSGQGSTDTQYF